The 8 T cell receptor beta chains below come from one sample, sequenced in a study of siplizumab effects on memory and regulatory T cells (dated by TCRdb to 2018 to 2020). The method behind the library was the immunoSEQ multiplex PCR assay. TCRdb retrieved this table from immuneACCESS and kept in-frame rearrangements only. Not all clones are present; in checked studies, unresolved V genes account for under half, and no reason is known for the remainder. This sample holds around 110,000 clones; approximately 94% were observed only once. The leading ten clones occupy around 1.5% of the sample. The specimen sequenced was non-Treg CD4+ T cells sorted from blood. The sample's cell subset or site label is to be understood as: FACS-sorted unstimulated CD4+ non-regulatory T cells. Source of these receptors: a human donor in good health.

The chain has TRBV18 and TRBJ2-1; the D is unclear. The V end lost 3 bases, the J end lost 12 bases, and 18 bases lay between the germline ends. CDR3 length: 14 amino acids. CDR1 is KGHSH, CDR2 LQKENI, per germline. The CDR3 sequence is CASSPPAPLERQFF. CDR3 coding DNA: TGTGCCAGCTCACCCCCCGCCCCGCTTGAGAGGCAGTTCTTC.

This chain uses TRBV2 with TRBJ1-3; 7 bases agree with TRBD1. V lost 2 bases, J lost 3 bases, and 10 bases stayed unmatched. This CDR3 comprises 17 residues. CDR1 SNHLY and CDR2 FYNNEI come from the germline V gene. DNA of the CDR3: TGTGCCAGCAGTGAAATGGGACAGCCGTCAAGTGGAAACACCATATATTTT. Translated, it gives CASSEMGQPSSGNTIYF.

The rearrangement uses TRBV10-2 and TRBJ2-7; D is perhaps TRBD1 or TRBD2 (6 bases each). V was trimmed by 6 bases and J by 1 base, leaving 16 bases between them. The CDR3 consists of 15 residues. CDR1 and CDR2 (germline): WSHSY, SAAADI. This CDR3 reads CASRHVGGESYEQYF. Written as DNA, the CDR3 is TGCGCCAGCAGGCATGTGGGGGGCGAGTCCTACGAGCAGTACTTC.

This clone was found a few times. The rearrangement joins TRBV4-1 to TRBJ1-6; D is ambiguous. The V gene's germline CDR1 is MGHRA and CDR2 YSYEKL. Trimming shortened V by 0 bases and J by 8 bases, and 5 bases separated the two germline ends. CDR3 length equals 13 residues. CDR3 amino acids: CASSQDRDSPLHF. In nucleotides, the CDR3 is TGCGCCAGCAGCCAAGATAGAGATTCACCCCTCCACTTT.

This chain links TRBV11-1 with TRBJ2-5; 7 bases agree with TRBD2. Germline-derived CDR1 and CDR2 are SGHAT and FQDESV (reference sequence). V shed 8 bases, J shed 4 bases, and the junction held 7 bases outside the gene matches. The CDR3 has 13 residues. The CDR3 loop reads CASSKSGVETQYF. In DNA, the CDR3 is TGTGCCAGCTCCAAGAGCGGGGTAGAGACCCAGTACTTC.

This chain joins TRBV9 and TRBJ2-7; D is possibly TRBD1 or TRBD2 (5 bases each). This CDR3 region has 15 residues. Germline V lookup: CDR1 SGDLS, CDR2 YYNGEE. V was shortened by 0 bases and J by 6 bases, with 16 bases between the two germline ends. The CDR3 coding sequence is TGTGCCAGCAGCGTAGATCCAGGGACCCCCCTCGAGCAGTACTTC. Protein sequence: CASSVDPGTPLEQYF.

The chain is built from TRBV6-5 and TRBJ2-3, with D unresolved. The CDR3 runs to 15 residues. V lost 5 bases and J 10 bases, leaving 22 bases between the germline ends. The V gene's germline CDR1 is MNHEY and CDR2 SVGAGI. CDR3 in DNA: TGTGCCAGCAGTAGGACGGCAACCCGCCAGGCAGCGCAGTATTTT. This translates into CASSRTATRQAAQYF.

The V call is TRBV2, the J call TRBJ2-5; 15 bases agree with TRBD2. Germline V CDR1 and CDR2: SNHLY, FYNNEI. With 5 bases clipped from V and 2 bases from J, the junction kept 3 bases outside the gene matches. CDR3 length equals 16 residues. CDR3 sequence (DNA): TGTGCCAGCAGTCCTGGACTAGCGGGGGGGCAAGAGACCCAGTACTTC. Its protein product is CASSPGLAGGQETQYF.